This T cell receptor beta chain was sequenced in a study of response to subunit inactivated influenza vaccine. Study results and limitations: That few new T cells are recruited by each seasonal influenza vaccination was the authors' suggestion.

TCRdb analysed the RT-PCR reads with MiXCR anew, one entry per CDR3 protein. The data contain approximately 700,000 distinct CDR3 sequences, 11% to 15% of them seen just once; the ten biggest clones take up less than 9%. This clonotype was observed a few times. Its antigen is still unknown. V gave up 3 bases and J gave up 7 bases, with 16 bases separating them. The CDR3 runs 14 residues. From germline, CDR1 is MGHDK and CDR2 SYGVNS. The sequences come from PBMCs from blood, collected less than 15 days before vaccination. This TCR was sampled from a man in his fifties or sixties who received an inactivated influenza vaccine. The genes are TRBV25-1 and TRBJ2-7; D is possibly TRBD2 (6 bases). The CDR3 region is CASSDKREVGEQYF. CDR3 sequence (DNA): TGTGCCAGCAGTGATAAGAGGGAGGTAGGGGAGCAGTACTTC.